The source of this TCR beta chain is a study of cytomegalovirus exposure and HLA in healthy donors. On the study more broadly: Assignment to the Caucasian-associated ancestry cluster applied to approximately 80% of the approximately 380 genotyped donors. Findings of the study overall: Later work found that TCR association rates differed between HLA loci; DRB1 had the most and HLA-C the fewest.

In the PCR, 60 Vbeta and 13 Jbeta primers were used. The method was immunoSEQ multiplex PCR; TCRdb's version includes in-frame clones alone and lacks a portion of them. The sample data list tens of thousands of clones. With respect to this clone: Its antigen remains unidentified.

V was clipped by 1 base and J by 3 bases, with 6 bases between them. The germline V gene has CDR1 LGHNA and CDR2 YSLEER. This CDR3 contains 13 residues. Sequenced input: PBMCs. This receptor was taken from a female donor in good health and CMV-seronegative. This chain joins TRBV4-3 and TRBJ1-2; possible D gene TRBD1, 6 bases. The CDR3 nucleotides read TGCGCCAGCAGCCAAGGACAGGACTATGGCTACACCTTC. Translated: CASSQGQDYGYTF.